These 7 T cell receptor beta chains were all obtained from the same sample, sequenced in a study of Graves' ophthalmopathy and Graves' hyperthyroidism. Investigators amplified TCR beta CDR3 regions from RNA transcripts. HTBI-primed first-round RT-PCR preceded second-round multiplex PCR. Using its own MiXCR run on the multiplex PCR reads, TCRdb lists one record per CDR3 protein. The sample holds under 800,000 distinct CDR3 sequences; approximately 22% are singletons and the top ten take more than 5.5%. Sequenced material: peripheral blood. These receptors came from a woman between 18 and 30 years old with stable Graves' hyperthyroidism. Some clones in this sample may be carry-over from other donors' samples.

This clonotype was seen many times. The chain carries TRBV6-5 and TRBJ1-2; a weak D match, TRBD1 (6 bases). The germline V and J ends were trimmed by 6 bases and 6 bases, with 11 bases remaining between them. This CDR3 spans 12 amino acids. The V gene's germline CDR1 is MNHEY and CDR2 SVGAGI. The CDR3 DNA reads TGTGCCAGCAGACGACAGGCTCATGGCTACACCTTC. This encodes CASRRQAHGYTF.

This clonotype was seen a few times. The chain has TRBV3-1 and TRBJ1-2; 9 bases line up with TRBD1. Germline V gene data show CDR1 as LGHDT and CDR2 as YNNKEL (reference sequence). V lost 1 base, J lost 7 bases, and 1 base stayed unmatched. The CDR3 covers 13 residues. CDR3: CASSQGQGVGYTF. For the CDR3, the DNA is TGTGCCAGCAGCCAAGGACAGGGGGTTGGCTACACCTTC.

This clonotype was counted ten times or more. The V and J genes are TRBV6-2 or TRBV6-3 and TRBJ2-5; D might be TRBD1 (6 bases). The CDR3 covers 15 residues. CDR1 is MNHEY, CDR2 SVGEGT, per germline. The V gene lost 3 bases and the J gene lost 0 bases, with 11 bases spanning the gap. In nucleotides, the CDR3 is TGTGCCAGCAGTTATGGGCAGGGGTACCAAGAGACCCAGTACTTC. It is translated as CASSYGQGYQETQYF.

This clonotype was counted only a few times. The CDR3: CASSQGFSPQPQHF. The CDR3 nucleotides read TGTGCCAGCAGCCAAGGCTTCTCTCCCCAGCCCCAGCATTTT. The chain recombines TRBV3-1 with TRBJ1-5, with D unclear. CDR1 and CDR2 (germline): LGHDT, YNNKEL (reference sequence). Deletions cut 1 base from V and 7 bases from J, with 11 bases between. The CDR3 totals 14 residues.

This clonotype has only a few counts. The CDR3 is CATTGGKDQPQHF. The DNA of the CDR3 is TGTGCCACTACAGGGGGCAAGGATCAGCCCCAGCATTTT. The genes are TRBV6-1 and TRBJ1-5, with TRBD1 matching over 9 bases. V shed 10 bases, J shed 5 bases, and the junction held 6 bases outside the gene matches. CDR3 length: 13 amino acids. Germline lookup yields CDR1 MNHNS and CDR2 SASEGT.

This clonotype was seen ten or more times. The V gene is TRBV7-9, the J gene TRBJ1-3; D is undetermined. The CDR3 covers 14 residues. Germline CDR1 SEHNR, CDR2 FQNEAQ (reference sequence). V lost 3 bases to trimming and J lost 2 bases, with 8 bases between them. DNA for the CDR3: TGTGCCAGCAGCTTCAGCATGACTGGAAACACCATATATTTT. The encoded protein is CASSFSMTGNTIYF.

V gene TRBV3-1 combines with J gene TRBJ2-2; perhaps TRBD2 as D (6 bases). This CDR3 is built from 14 residues. V lost 2 bases and J lost 7, with 11 bases in between. Per the germline V gene, CDR1 is LGHDT and CDR2 is YNNKEL (reference sequence). CDR3 coding DNA: TGTGCCAGCAGCCAACCGACTAGGGGCGGGGAGCTGTTTTTT. It translates to CASSQPTRGGELFF.